This TCR beta chain was recovered during a study of CD8+CD57+ T cells in acquired aplastic anemia. Profiles of TCR beta VDJ and CDR3 were generated from a genomic DNA template. Each CDR3 protein gets one entry after TCRdb re-called the reads with MiXCR. This sample carries some 180,000 distinct CDR3 sequences, around 60% of them seen once, and the ten largest clones take about two fifths. CD8+CD57+ cell expansion had been shown by flow cytometry in patients chosen for sequencing. With no exception, the patients had severe acquired aplastic anemia. Details on this clonotype: Its antigen is still unknown.

Germline V CDR1 and CDR2: ENHRY, SYGVKD. The J segment lost 8 bases and the V segment lost 6 bases, leaving 9 bases of the junction unmatched. The CDR3 contains 13 residues. Study-wide results and limits: The number of CD8+ CDR3 sequences shared by patients and controls was twenty-nine.

The receptor was isolated from a human donor with aplastic anemia. The V call is TRBV10-3, the J call TRBJ1-2, with TRBD1 matching 7 bases. Sequencing was performed on sorted CD4+, CD8+, or CD8+CD57+ T cells (not recorded which) from PBMCs. The DNA for the CDR3 is TGTGCCATCAGCTTAGACAGGGTGGGAGGCTACACCTTC. Translation: CAISLDRVGGYTF.